One and the same sample provided the 15 T cell receptor beta chains below, sequenced in a study of cytomegalovirus exposure and HLA in healthy donors. The PCR ran on 60 Vbeta and 13 Jbeta primers. TCRdb keeps only in-frame clones here, not all; method: immunoSEQ multiplex PCR. The sample records about 150,000 clones, roughly 80% being singletons. Sequenced sample: PBMCs. The source is a woman aged 30 to 39 in good health and CMV-seronegative.

V and J are TRBV29-1 and TRBJ1-2, with unresolved D. CDR3 size: 9 residues. CDR1 SQVTM and CDR2 ANQGSEA come from the germline V gene. V lost 7 bases and J 6 bases, leaving 6 bases between the germline ends. Written as DNA, the CDR3 is TGCAGCGCCGGGGATGGCTACACCTTC. Amino acids: CSAGDGYTF.

The rearrangement uses TRBV28 and TRBJ2-5; 7 bases are shared with TRBD2. Germline V CDR1 and CDR2: MDHEN, SYDVKM. V shed 3 bases, J shed 4 bases, and the junction held 8 bases outside the gene matches. CDR3 length: 15 residues. CDR3 sequence: CASSFGEGGRETQYF. The CDR3, as DNA: TGTGCCAGCAGTTTCGGCGAGGGCGGGAGAGAGACCCAGTACTTC.

V usage is TRBV25-1 and J usage is TRBJ2-3; 8 bases are shared with TRBD2. Germline CDR1 and CDR2: MGHDK and SYGVNS. The CDR3 is 16 residues long. Losses at the gene ends were 3 bases for V and 2 bases for J; bases not matched to a gene: 7. The CDR3 region has the DNA TGTGCCAGCAGTGATACGCGGGGGGCATACACAGATACGCAGTATTTT. It is translated as CASSDTRGAYTDTQYF.

This chain connects TRBV30 to TRBJ2-3; TRBD2 might be the D (7 bases). The CDR3 sequence is 14 residues long. Germline assignment: CDR1 GTSNPN and CDR2 SVGIG (reference sequence). Trimming cost V 0 bases and J 3 bases, with 10 bases left between them. The CDR3 coding sequence is TGTGCCTGGAGTGTACAGGGAGGGACAGATACGCAGTATTTT. Translating gives CAWSVQGGTDTQYF. Supplemented by reference TRBV30 and TRBJ2-3, the full variable domain reads SQTIHQWPATLVQPVGSPLSLECTVEGTSNPNLYWYRQAAGRGLQLLFYSVGIGQISSEVPQNLSASRPQDRQFILSSKKLLLSDSGFYLCAWSVQGGTDTQYFGPGTRLTVL.

This clone was counted between two and nine times. This chain connects TRBV29-1 to TRBJ2-5; D call uncertain. The V gene lost 0 bases and the J gene lost 5 bases, with 10 bases spanning the gap. From germline, CDR1 is SQVTM and CDR2 ANQGSEA. CDR3 length: 13 residues. CDR3 DNA sequence: TGCAGCGTTGAAGATTACGTGGAGGAGACCCAGTACTTC. This codes for CSVEDYVEETQYF.

In DNA form, the CDR3 reads TGCGCCAGCAGCTACGGAGGCAAAGCGAGTACTGAAGCTTTCTTT. This encodes CASSYGGKASTEAFF. The J gene is TRBJ1-1, the V gene TRBV5-1; D call uncertain. Germline-derived CDR1 and CDR2 are SGHRS and YFSETQ. V was cut by 3 bases and J by 5 bases, with 17 bases left in between. The CDR3 length is 15 residues.

The chain employs TRBV2 and TRBJ1-6; 8 bases align to TRBD1. CDR3 length: 14 amino acids. V shed 5 bases, J shed 9 bases, and the junction held 6 bases outside the gene matches. Germline CDR1 SNHLY, CDR2 FYNNEI. Here the CDR3 reads CASSLGQGFSPLHF. CDR3 DNA: TGTGCCAGCAGTCTTGGACAGGGCTTTTCACCCCTCCACTTT. Using reference TRBV2 and TRBJ1-6 for the parts outside the CDR3, the full variable domain is EPEVTQTPSHQVTQMGQEVILRCVPISNHLYFYWYRQILGQKVEFLVSFYNNEISEKSEIFDDQFSVERPDGSNFTLKIRSTKLEDSAMYFCASSLGQGFSPLHFGNGTRLTVT.

This chain connects TRBV16 to TRBJ2-7, with 10 bases fitting TRBD2. Germline CDR1 reads KGHSY; CDR2 reads FQNENV. Unmatched junction bases numbered 3, after V lost 2 bases and J lost 2 bases. There are 15 residues in the CDR3. The CDR3 sequence: CASSQTAGGTYEQYF. The CDR3 DNA follows: TGTGCCAGCAGCCAAACAGCGGGGGGGACCTACGAGCAGTACTTC.

This rearrangement joins TRBV13 to TRBJ2-7; the match to TRBD1 covers 8 bases. Germline V gene sequence: CDR1 PRHDT, CDR2 FYEKMQ (reference sequence). This CDR3 region has 14 residues. J gave up 1 base and V 4 bases, and 3 bases lay outside the gene matches. The CDR3 DNA is TGTGCCAGCAGCTATGGACAGGGATCCTACGAGCAGTACTTC. This codes for CASSYGQGSYEQYF. The variable domain in full, completed from reference TRBV13 and TRBJ2-7, reads AAGVIQSPRHLIKEKRETATLKCYPIPRHDTVYWYQQGPGQDPQFLISFYEKMQSDKGSIPDRFSAQQFSDYHSELNMSSLELGDSALYFCASSYGQGSYEQYFGPGTRLTVT.

This clone occurred a few times. V gene TRBV15 combines with J gene TRBJ2-2; D is possibly TRBD1 (6 bases). Looked up from germline, CDR1 is LNHNV and CDR2 is YYDKDF (reference sequence). V lost 3 bases, J lost 1 base, and 6 bases lay in between. The CDR3 is 14 residues long. The CDR3: CATSRDRNTGELFF. The CDR3 nucleotides read TGTGCCACCAGCAGGGACAGGAACACCGGGGAGCTGTTTTTT. Using reference TRBV15 and TRBJ2-2 for the parts outside the CDR3, the full variable domain is DAMVIQNPRYQVTQFGKPVTLSCSQTLNHNVMYWYQQKSSQAPKLLFHYYDKDFNNEADTPDNFQSRRPNTSFCFLDIRSPGLGDTAMYLCATSRDRNTGELFFGEGSRLTVL.

The chain links TRBV4-1 to TRBJ2-1, with 11 bases identical to TRBD2. J was trimmed by 13 bases and V by 3 bases; bases with no gene match: 5. Germline V gene sequence: CDR1 MGHRA, CDR2 YSYEKL. The CDR3 runs to 13 residues. CDR3 loop: CASSQGLAVSQFF. The CDR3 bases are TGCGCCAGCAGCCAGGGACTAGCGGTCAGTCAGTTCTTC.

This clone appeared a few times. The chain recombines TRBV13 with TRBJ2-2; 15 nucleotides align to TRBD2. V lost 5 bases and J lost 6; bases outside the gene matches: 13. CDR3 length equals 19 residues. Germline CDR1 and CDR2: PRHDT and FYEKMQ (reference sequence). CDR3 region: CASSPGLAGGHRRPGELFF. The DNA for the CDR3 is TGTGCCAGCAGCCCGGGACTAGCGGGGGGTCACCGCAGGCCCGGGGAGCTGTTTTTT.

The chain couples TRBV18 to TRBJ2-5; D is undetermined. Trimming took off 4 bases at V and 2 bases at J, with 8 bases between the two ends. The CDR3 has 13 amino acids. Per the germline V gene, CDR1 is KGHSH and CDR2 is LQKENI. CDR3 DNA: TGTGCCAGCTCACAGCACTCACAAGAGACCCAGTACTTC. This sequence encodes CASSQHSQETQYF.

V gene TRBV25-1 combines with J gene TRBJ1-1; 7 bases are a match to TRBD1. Trimming at V came to 6 bases and at J to 1 base, leaving 5 bases not matched to a gene. The CDR3 extends over 14 amino acids. Looked up from germline, CDR1 is MGHDK and CDR2 is SYGVNS. DNA of the CDR3: TGTGCCAGCAGAAGACAGGGCGAGAACACTGAAGCTTTCTTT. Translating it yields CASRRQGENTEAFF.

The genes are TRBV7-9 and TRBJ2-7, with 10 positions matching TRBD2. The V gene end was trimmed by 5 bases and the J gene end by 3 bases; junction bases not matched to a gene: 4. This CDR3 contains 14 residues. Germline CDR1 reads SEHNR; CDR2 reads FQNEAQ (reference sequence). This CDR3 is CASSLPSGGYEQYF. The CDR3 nucleotides are TGTGCCAGCAGCCTCCCTAGCGGGGGCTACGAGCAGTACTTC. Drawing the rest from reference TRBV7-9 and TRBJ2-7, the complete variable domain is DTGVSQNPRHKITKRGQNVTFRCDPISEHNRLYWYRQTLGQGPEFLTYFQNEAQLEKSRLLSDRFSAERPKGSFSTLEIQRTEQGDSAMYLCASSLPSGGYEQYFGPGTRLTVT.